This is a list of T cell receptor beta chains from one sample in a study of cytomegalovirus exposure and HLA in healthy donors. Repertoires were generated with immunoSEQ multiplex PCR, while TCRdb's copy carries only in-frame clones and drops some. The repertoire has 90,000 to 100,000 clones, over 65% of them found once; the top ten carry approximately 2%. The sequencing input was PBMCs. These receptors were obtained from a male donor in good health and CMV-seronegative. CDR3s include the opening cysteine and the closing phenylalanine or tryptophan. A D gene is named only where the DNA matches it firmly. Where a row states a size, it is once, few, many or the class of an expanded clone; other rows omit it.

j_call | clone_size | cdr3_length | v_call | d_call | cdr3_nt | cdr3_aa
TRBJ1-2 | NA | 15 | TRBV19 | NA | TGTGCCAGCCGCAAGGGTAAACAGGCTAACTATGGCTACACCTTC | CASRKGKQANYGYTF
TRBJ2-3 | NA | 17 | TRBV9 | NA | TGTGCCAGCAGCGTAGCGGATAGCGGAGACTACACAGATACGCAGTATTTT | CASSVADSGDYTDTQYF
TRBJ2-1 | NA | 14 | TRBV18 | TRBD1 | TGTGCCAGCTCACCCCCGGACAGGGTGAATGAGCAGTTCTTC | CASSPPDRVNEQFF
TRBJ1-2 | NA | 14 | TRBV7-9 | TRBD1 | TGTGCCAGCAGGGAACCCGGGACAGCCTATGGCTACACCTTC | CASREPGTAYGYTF
TRBJ1-4 | once | 15 | TRBV6-5 | TRBD1 | TGTGCCAGCAGTCCAACGACAGGGGATAATGAAAAACTGTTTTTT | CASSPTTGDNEKLFF
TRBJ2-3 | NA | 16 | TRBV7-2 | TRBD2 | TGTGCCAGCAGCTGGCGCGAGCGGGAGTTGCCAGATACGCAGTATTTT | CASSWRERELPDTQYF
TRBJ2-2 | NA | 15 | TRBV29-1 | TRBD2 | TGCAGCGTTCAGACTAGCGGGTTTAACACCGGGGAGCTGTTTTTT | CSVQTSGFNTGELFF
TRBJ1-1 | NA | 13 | TRBV6-5 | TRBD1 | TGTGCCAGCAGGAGGGGACAGCTTGCTGAAGCTTTCTTT | CASRRGQLAEAFF
TRBJ1-2 | NA | 12 | TRBV6-6 | TRBD1 | TGTGCCAGCAGGGGACAGGGTTTGAGCTACACCTTC | CASRGQGLSYTF
TRBJ2-7 | few | 11 | TRBV28 | NA | TGTGCCAGCAGTCGGGCCTACGAGCAGTACTTC | CASSRAYEQYF
TRBJ2-1 | NA | 13 | TRBV28 | NA | TGTGCCAGCAGTTTGGGGAGCGAGGATGAGCAGTTCTTC | CASSLGSEDEQFF
TRBJ2-5 | NA | 17 | TRBV7-9 | NA | TGTGCCAGCAGCCAACGGGGGTCAGGGGGTTTCCAAGAGACCCAGTACTTC | CASSQRGSGGFQETQYF
TRBJ2-7 | NA | 15 | TRBV19 | NA | TGTGCCAGTAGTATCCTCCGGGGGGCCGGGAACGAGCAGTACTTC | CASSILRGAGNEQYF
TRBJ2-6 | NA | 14 | TRBV5-5 | NA | TGTGCCAGCAGACAATACTCTGGGGCCAACGTCCTGACTTTC | CASRQYSGANVLTF